Shown below are 13 T cell receptor beta chains from a single sample sequenced in a study of cytomegalovirus exposure and HLA in healthy donors. Primers: 60 Vbeta forward and 13 Jbeta reverse. Profiling relied on immunoSEQ multiplex PCR, and the TCRdb table lists in-frame clones only, not all of them. The sample carries 120,000 or so clones, more than 60% recorded once. Sequenced sample: PBMCs. Receptor source: a man aged 25-45 years in good health and CMV-seropositive.

This chain uses TRBV27 with TRBJ2-4, with D possibly matching TRBD1 (5 bases). The germline V gene has CDR1 MNHEY and CDR2 SMNVEV (reference sequence). The CDR3 spans 15 residues. Deletions cut 0 bases from V and 7 bases from J, with 13 bases between. The CDR3 bases are TGTGCCAGCAGTTTATCGGCCAGCTCAGGGAACATTCAGTACTTC. This translates into CASSLSASSGNIQYF.

V is TRBV5-1 and J is TRBJ2-5; 9 positions agree with TRBD1. V lost 3 bases to trimming and J lost 5 bases; unmatched junction nucleotides: 8. Germline-derived CDR1 and CDR2 are SGHRS and YFSETQ. There are 15 residues in the CDR3. CDR3 amino acids: CASSSTGGHSETQYF. CDR3 in DNA: TGCGCCAGCAGCTCAACAGGGGGCCATTCGGAGACCCAGTACTTC. The full variable domain, rest sourced from reference TRBV5-1 and TRBJ2-5, is KAGVTQTPRYLIKTRGQQVTLSCSPISGHRSVSWYQQTPGQGLQFLFEYFSETQRNKGNFPGRFSGRQFSNSRSEMNVSTLELGDSALYLCASSSTGGHSETQYFGPGTRLLVL.

The chain recombines TRBV7-3 with TRBJ2-1; D possibly corresponds to TRBD2 (5 bases). The CDR3 extends over 16 amino acids. Trimming left V 2 bases short and J 8 bases short, with 19 bases between. Germline V gene sequence: CDR1 SGHTA, CDR2 FQGTGA. The CDR3 spells CASSLLGDGLSHEQFF. CDR3 DNA sequence: TGTGCCAGCAGCTTACTTGGCGACGGACTTAGCCATGAGCAGTTCTTC.

The chain recombines TRBV29-1 with TRBJ1-2, with a weak D call TRBD1 (5 bases). Trimming shortened V by 7 bases and J by 6 bases, and 12 bases separated the two germline ends. The length of the CDR3 is 11 residues. Looked up from germline, CDR1 is SQVTM and CDR2 is ANQGSEA. The CDR3 DNA reads TGCAGCGGTACGGCGGGGGATGGCTACACCTTC. Its translation is CSGTAGDGYTF.

As concerns this clone: Relative to the germline gene, one junction end is altered; a read error may explain this. The chain recombines TRBV5-4 with TRBJ2-7, with D perhaps matching TRBD2 (5 bases). This CDR3 is built from 15 residues. The V gene's germline CDR1 is SGHNT and CDR2 YYREEE (reference sequence). The CDR3 is CASSLERLRVDERYF. The CDR3 coding sequence is TGTGCCAGCAGCTTAGAGAGGCTGCGGGTGGACGAGCGGTACTTC.

V usage is TRBV9 and J usage is TRBJ2-7, with 9 bases fitting TRBD1. The germline gives CDR1 SGDLS, CDR2 YYNGEE. The CDR3 loop spans 14 amino acids. J lost 6 bases, V lost 1 base, and 5 bases had no gene match. As DNA, the CDR3 is TGTGCCAGCAGCGTATACAGGGGGCGAGGCGAGCAGTACTTC. Its translation: CASSVYRGRGEQYF. Combining the CDR3 with reference TRBV9 and TRBJ2-7 gives the whole variable domain DSGVTQTPKHLITATGQRVTLRCSPRSGDLSVYWYQQSLDQGLQFLIQYYNGEERAKGNILERFSAQQFPDLHSELNLSSLELGDSALYFCASSVYRGRGEQYFGPGTRLTVT.

J is TRBJ1-4 and V is TRBV5-6; 8 bases fit TRBD1. The CDR3 has 15 residues. The V gene's germline CDR1 is SGHDT and CDR2 YYEEEE. V lost 3 bases, J lost 5 bases, and 6 bases stayed unmatched. In DNA form, the CDR3 reads TGTGCCAGCAGCTGGCGACAGGGGATAAATGAAAAACTGTTTTTT. Amino acid sequence: CASSWRQGINEKLFF.

The chain links TRBV6-1 to TRBJ1-1; D possibly corresponds to TRBD1 (5 bases). CDR3 length equals 13 residues. V was clipped by 11 bases and J by 4 bases, with 17 bases between them. Germline values: CDR1 MNHNS, CDR2 SASEGT. The CDR3 protein is CACSSGIPTEAFF. DNA of the CDR3: TGTGCCTGCTCTTCAGGGATCCCCACTGAAGCTTTCTTT.

The genes are TRBV6-6 and TRBJ1-1, with 8 bases matching TRBD1. The CDR3 consists of 13 residues. Trimming at V came to 6 bases and at J to 6 bases, leaving 6 bases not matched to a gene. CDR1 and CDR2 from the germline V gene are MNHNY and SVGAGI (reference sequence). CDR3 nucleotides: TGTGCCAGCAGGACAGGGGCCGACCCTGAAGCTTTCTTT. Its protein is CASRTGADPEAFF.

The genes are TRBV5-6 and TRBJ2-7; weak D call: TRBD1 (5 bases). V was shortened by 0 bases and J by 4 bases, with 8 bases between the two germline ends. The CDR3 totals 13 residues. In germline, CDR1 is SGHDT, CDR2 YYEEEE. Here the CDR3 DNA reads TGTGCCAGCAGCTTGGCAGGGCTGTACGAGCAGTACTTC. This gives the protein CASSLAGLYEQYF.

The chain recombines TRBV2 with TRBJ1-4, with TRBD1 identical over 11 bases. The V and J ends lost 4 bases and 6 bases, in that order; junction bases with no gene match: 7. Germline V gene data show CDR1 as SNHLY and CDR2 as FYNNEI. The CDR3 consists of 16 residues. The DNA for the CDR3 is TGTGCCAGCAGTGGGGGGGGGACAGGGGGGGATGAAAAACTGTTTTTT. Translated, it gives CASSGGGTGGDEKLFF. The full variable domain, rest sourced from reference TRBV2 and TRBJ1-4, is EPEVTQTPSHQVTQMGQEVILRCVPISNHLYFYWYRQILGQKVEFLVSFYNNEISEKSEIFDDQFSVERPDGSNFTLKIRSTKLEDSAMYFCASSGGGTGGDEKLFFGSGTQLSVL.

V is TRBV27 and J is TRBJ2-1; 12 nucleotides align to TRBD2. The CDR3 is made up of 15 amino acids. V trimming: 3 bases; J trimming: 7 bases; junction bases outside the gene matches: 4. The germline V gene encodes CDR1 MNHEY and CDR2 SMNVEV (reference sequence). CDR3 sequence (DNA): TGTGCCAGCAGTTTGACTAGCGGGGGAAAGAATGAGCAGTTCTTC. Residues: CASSLTSGGKNEQFF.

This clone was found a few times. This sequence joins TRBV6-4 and TRBJ2-3, with a possible D match to TRBD2 (5 bases). CDR1 is MRHNA, CDR2 SNTAGT, per germline. CDR3 length: 13 amino acids. Trimming removed 5 bases from V and 6 bases from J, with 12 bases in between. CDR3 region: CASSRGLVDTQYF. CDR3 bases: TGTGCCAGCAGTCGAGGGCTAGTGGATACGCAGTATTTT.